This T cell receptor beta chain was recorded in a study of shared clonotypes between healthy human individuals. Healthy and HIV-negative, the adult donors had no recent acute infections or vaccinations. As handled by the study authors: Junction-only immunoSEQ sequences carried no quality scores, so filtering differed. The assay was immunoSEQ multiplex PCR, and TCRdb's table has in-frame clones only and misses some. V, J and clone size reflect that table, while D and trimming were determined from the DNA. The sample includes some 2,400,000 clones, 95% of them seen just once. This CDR3 spans 14 amino acids. The J segment lost 5 bases and the V segment lost 4 bases, leaving 5 bases of the junction unmatched. Germline values: CDR1 MNHNS, CDR2 SASEGT.

This chain uses TRBV6-1 with TRBJ2-5; 9 positions agree with TRBD1. The sequence was collected from a man aged 18 to 30 in good health. The specimen sequenced was naive CD4+ T cells sorted from blood. Subset indicated: CD45RA+ positively selected. CDR3 loop: CASSGRTGEETQYF. The CDR3 DNA sequence: TGTGCCAGCAGTGGTCGGACAGGGGAGGAGACCCAGTACTTC.